This TCR beta chain was recovered during a study of blood T cell repertoires in COVID-19. About the research overall: Sites across the United States, Italy and Spain contributed samples from acute and convalescent COVID-19. The analysed material was cDNA or gDNA that came from T cells, B-cell-depleted T cells, or PBMCs.

Assay used: immunoSEQ multiplex PCR; TCRdb lists only in-frame clones, some missing. Of about 360,000 clones in the sample, 70% to 90% were seen once. Concerning this clone itself: The sample holds other DNA sequences that translate to the same CDR3.

CDR3 length equals 13 residues. V was cut by 1 base and J by 8 bases, with 11 bases left in between. Study members were between about 18 and 89 years old and lived in about two dozen US regions. Participants were placed into cohorts based on the clinical history they reported. This sequence was found in a woman between 35 and 50 years old with acute COVID-19. The source material was PBMCs or T cells enriched from blood (not recorded which). The rearrangement joins TRBV12-3 or TRBV12-4 to TRBJ1-2, with D possibly being TRBD1 (5 bases). The CDR3 sequence is CASSLGQGGGYTF. CDR3 nucleotide sequence: TGTGCCAGCAGTTTAGGGCAGGGTGGGGGCTACACCTTC.